The entry below gives a single TCR beta chain sequence along with its context. This clonotype occurred many times. Which antigen it targets is not known. There are no base qualities to consult, and no much larger clone falls within one base. This sample is part of a study of T cell repertoires in cytomegalovirus infection (dated by TCRdb to between 2017 and 2020). Some background on the complete study: Alongside well-studied HLA-B-restricted epitopes, the peptide stimulations were aimed at recently identified HLA-C-restricted CMV epitopes, whose presentation resists viral immunomodulation. The HLA type of each donor mattered for the analysis, because public TCR beta signatures pointed to carriage of CMV infection along with the matching HLA type. Overall study outcomes, separate from this receptor: Carriers of CMV infection plus the relevant HLA type were discriminated by the cumulative frequency of public TCR beta family members in the study cohort and in an independent approximately 350-donor cohort. The ex vivo response was dominated by HLA-C-restricted CMV-specific TCR beta clonotypes, and the single most frequent clonotype in two of eight donors was supplied by these HLA-C-restricted clonotypes.

Trimmed from V: 5 bases; trimmed from J: 8 bases; junction bases lacking a gene match: 7. Inclusive of the bounding cysteine and phenylalanine, the CDR3 is 14 residues long. The retained sequence is limited to the CDR3, 42 bases, with the frame set at the first base. Sequencer: Illumina HiSeq 1500. Clones were called with MiXCR by TCRdb after fastp trimmed the public reads at Q25, and only in-frame beta chains were retained. For every CDR3 protein sequence, its rows merge into one entry that carries the most common genes and DNA. The sample has about 69,000 distinct CDR3 sequences on record, around 28% of them singletons. Roughly 60% of the sample lies in the top ten. The sample's treatment or condition label, in plain terms: in vitro stimulation with specific CMV peptide epitopes to enrich CMV-specific T cells.

This receptor was taken from a human donor in good health (CMV status not recorded). Some clones in this sample may be carry-over from other donors' samples. The input for sequencing was CD8+ T cells from cultured PBMCs, taken from culture after CMV antigen stimulation. The rearrangement combines TRBV12-3 or TRBV12-4 with TRBJ2-2, and TRBD1 matches 8 of the central bases. This receptor carries the CDR3 CASSLRQGQGELFF. The DNA sequence is TGTGCCAGCAGTCTCCGACAGGGGCAGGGGGAGCTGTTTTTT.